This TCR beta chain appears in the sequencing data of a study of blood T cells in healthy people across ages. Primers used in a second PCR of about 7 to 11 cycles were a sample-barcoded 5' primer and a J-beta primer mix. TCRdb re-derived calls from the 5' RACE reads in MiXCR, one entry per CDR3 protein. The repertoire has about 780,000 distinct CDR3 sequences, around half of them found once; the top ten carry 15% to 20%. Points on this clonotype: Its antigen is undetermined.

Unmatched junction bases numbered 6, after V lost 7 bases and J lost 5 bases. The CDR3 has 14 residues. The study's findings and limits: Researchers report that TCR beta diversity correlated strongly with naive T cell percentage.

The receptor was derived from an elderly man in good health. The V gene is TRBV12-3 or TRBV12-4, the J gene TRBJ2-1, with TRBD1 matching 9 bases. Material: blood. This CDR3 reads CASKGQGSHNEQFF. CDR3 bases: TGTGCCAGCAAAGGACAGGGGTCGCACAATGAGCAGTTCTTC.